These 25 T cell receptor beta chains were sequenced from one sample in a study of patients and donors after allogeneic stem cell transplantation. TCRdb passed the RT-PCR reads through MiXCR, listing each CDR3 protein once. The sample includes about 410,000 distinct CDR3 sequences, more than 15% of them seen just once. The sample comprised blood, either unsorted or a sorted T cell fraction (not recorded which). The receptors here all came from a human donor who was either an allogeneic HSCT recipient or a stem cell or donor lymphocyte infusion donor (not recorded which). It is not recorded whose cells these are; they may come from a transplant donor.

This clonotype was recorded at least ten times. The J gene is TRBJ1-5, the V gene TRBV7-2; possibly TRBD1 for D (5 bases). V dropped 3 bases and J dropped 5 bases, with 5 bases sitting between them. The germline V gene encodes CDR1 SGHTA and CDR2 FQGNSA. The CDR3 totals 12 residues. The CDR3 DNA reads TGTGCCAGCAGCTTGGGACATCAGCCCCAGCATTTT. Translated: CASSLGHQPQHF.

This clonotype was detected only a few times. The chain links TRBV5-1 to TRBJ2-7, with TRBD2 identical over 8 bases. With 8 bases clipped from V and 6 bases from J, the junction kept 10 bases outside the gene matches. Germline V gene data show CDR1 as SGHRS and CDR2 as YFSETQ. The CDR3 has 13 residues. The CDR3 loop is CASKTSAAREQYF. The CDR3 DNA reads TGCGCCAGTAAGACTAGCGCTGCTCGCGAGCAGTACTTC.

This clonotype has a count of ten or more. J is TRBJ1-4 and V is TRBV12-3 or TRBV12-4, with D unclear. With 3 bases removed from V and 8 bases from J, the gap between germline ends came to 7 bases. The CDR3 has 12 amino acids. CDR3 coding DNA: TGTGCCAGCAGTTTGACGGTGGAAAAACTGTTTTTT. Protein sequence: CASSLTVEKLFF.

This clonotype was picked up many times. Germline and junction disagree at one end, which may indicate a read error. The chain combines TRBV5-1 with TRBJ2-7; perhaps D is TRBD1 or TRBD2 (6 bases each). In germline, CDR1 is SGHRS, CDR2 YFSETQ. The CDR3 sequence is 13 residues long. The CDR3 DNA reads TGTGCCAGCAGCTTAGGGGGGACCTACGAGCAGTACTTC. Amino acids: CASSLGGTYEQYF.

The V call is TRBV19, the J call TRBJ2-1; no definite D call. Germline CDR1 is LNHDA and CDR2 is SQIVND (reference sequence). V lost 10 bases and J lost 4, with 20 bases in between. The CDR3 has 15 residues. The CDR3 here is CATGSGRLGYNEQFF. CDR3 coding DNA: TGTGCCACTGGGTCCGGGCGATTGGGGTACAATGAGCAGTTCTTC.

This clonotype has only a few counts. The CDR3 protein is CATSRGVVGTGSNEQFF. Written as DNA, the CDR3 is TGTGCCACCAGCAGAGGGGTGGTGGGGACAGGGAGCAATGAGCAGTTCTTC. The chain uses TRBV15 and TRBJ2-1; the match to TRBD1 covers 9 bases. CDR3 length: 17 amino acids. Germline V gene data show CDR1 as LNHNV and CDR2 as YYDKDF (reference sequence). The ends lost 1 base at V and 6 bases at J; junction bases unmatched: 10.

In this sample, this clonotype turned up a few times. The chain has TRBV10-3 and TRBJ2-5; D gene ambiguous. Germline lookup yields CDR1 ENHRY and CDR2 SYGVKD. This CDR3 has 13 residues. V dropped 4 bases and J dropped 4 bases, with 10 bases sitting between them. CDR3 in DNA: TGTGCCATCAGTGCCCCCCTGGCAGAGACCCAGTACTTC. Translation: CAISAPLAETQYF.

DNA of the CDR3: TGTGCCATCGGCAGGGAAGGAAACACCATATATTTT. Translated: CAIGREGNTIYF. The rearrangement uses TRBV10-3 and TRBJ1-3, with D possibly TRBD1 on 5 matching bases. V was cut by 8 bases and J by 4 bases, with 9 bases left in between. This CDR3 has 12 residues. Germline CDR1 and CDR2: ENHRY and SYGVKD.

The chain has TRBV9 and TRBJ1-6, with D unclear. Germline CDR1 SGDLS, CDR2 YYNGEE. The V gene lost 0 bases and the J gene lost 7 bases, with 5 bases spanning the gap. The CDR3 covers 13 residues. CDR3 region: CASSVGQNSPLHF. The CDR3 DNA reads TGTGCCAGCAGCGTAGGGCAGAATTCACCCCTCCACTTT.

The gene calls are TRBV7-8 and TRBJ1-1; 9 bases are a match to TRBD1. The V gene end was trimmed by 7 bases and the J gene end by 4 bases; junction bases not matched to a gene: 10. Germline V lookup: CDR1 SGHVS, CDR2 FQNEAQ. The CDR3 spans 15 residues. The CDR3 region has the DNA TGTGCCAGCACTAGGCGGACAGGGGTGGGCACTGAAGCTTTCTTT. Translation: CASTRRTGVGTEAFF.

This chain uses TRBV4-2 with TRBJ1-6; D might be TRBD1 (5 bases). The CDR3 spans 16 residues. The germline V and J ends were trimmed by 1 base and 8 bases, with 15 bases remaining between them. Germline CDR1 LGHNA, CDR2 YNFKEQ. CDR3 loop: CASSQGELGGDSPLHF. In nucleotides, the CDR3 is TGTGCCAGCAGCCAAGGGGAACTGGGAGGGGATTCACCCCTCCACTTT.

This clonotype was observed a handful of times. The genes are TRBV3-1 and TRBJ2-7, with 8 bases matching TRBD1. The ends lost 4 bases at V and 6 bases at J; junction bases unmatched: 8. CDR3 length: 14 residues. Germline loops: CDR1 LGHDT, CDR2 YNNKEL (reference sequence). As DNA, the CDR3 is TGTGCCAGCAGCCCCGGACAGGGTTTAAGCGAGCAGTACTTC. Amino acid sequence: CASSPGQGLSEQYF.

The table lists this clonotype with a few counts. The V gene is TRBV11-1, the J gene TRBJ2-5; D uncertain. CDR1 and CDR2 from the germline V gene are SGHAT and FQDESV (reference sequence). Between the trimmed V and J ends, which lost 1 base and 1 base, there was a span of 22 bases. CDR3 length: 19 amino acids. In nucleotides, the CDR3 is TGTGCCAGCAGCTTAGATCGGCTGGTCCTTGGGCCCACCCAAGAGACCCAGTACTTC. It translates to CASSLDRLVLGPTQETQYF.

The gene calls are TRBV11-1 and TRBJ2-2; 9 nucleotides match TRBD1. Losses at the gene ends were 3 bases for V and 4 bases for J; bases not matched to a gene: 6. CDR1 and CDR2 (germline): SGHAT, FQDESV (reference sequence). The CDR3 length is 16 residues. CDR3 in amino acids: CASSLRTGVGTGELFF. In DNA form, the CDR3 reads TGTGCCAGCAGCTTGCGGACAGGGGTGGGCACCGGGGAGCTGTTTTTT. The full variable domain, with the rest looked up from reference TRBV11-1 and TRBJ2-2, is EAEVAQSPRYKITEKSQAVAFWCDPISGHATLYWYRQILGQGPELLVQFQDESVVDDSQLPKDRFSAERLKGVDSTLKIQPAELGDSAMYLCASSLRTGVGTGELFFGEGSRLTVL.

The table lists this clonotype with many counts. The rearrangement uses TRBV12-3 or TRBV12-4 and TRBJ2-1; D is perhaps TRBD2 (7 bases). Between the trimmed V and J ends, which lost 3 bases and 3 bases, there was a span of 15 bases. The CDR3 runs to 16 residues. The CDR3 sequence: CASSFVGGGLYNEQFF. The CDR3 DNA reads TGTGCCAGCAGTTTCGTGGGGGGGGGCCTCTACAATGAGCAGTTCTTC.

The sample holds many counts of this clonotype. This chain connects TRBV5-1 to TRBJ2-2; D possibly corresponds to TRBD1 (5 bases). With 4 bases removed from V and 0 bases from J, the gap between germline ends came to 7 bases. The CDR3 loop spans 14 amino acids. Germline values: CDR1 SGHRS, CDR2 YFSETQ. The CDR3 spells CASSLTANTGELFF. The CDR3 DNA reads as TGCGCCAGCAGCCTGACAGCGAACACCGGGGAGCTGTTTTTT.

The chain has TRBV5-1 and TRBJ2-2; tentative D call: TRBD1 (6 bases). Germline CDR1 SGHRS, CDR2 YFSETQ. Trimming pared 2 bases from V and 1 base from J, leaving 9 bases between. The CDR3 is 15 amino acids. CDR3 sequence reads: CASSFPTGNTGELFF. CDR3 DNA sequence: TGCGCCAGCAGCTTCCCGACAGGGAACACCGGGGAGCTGTTTTTT.

This clonotype was recorded at least ten times. The chain carries TRBV12-3 or TRBV12-4 and TRBJ1-4; the match to TRBD1 covers 8 bases. The V and J ends lost 6 bases and 3 bases, in that order; junction bases with no gene match: 3. This CDR3 has 14 amino acids. Written as DNA, the CDR3 is TGTGCCAGCAGCCGGACAGGGCCTAATGAAAAACTGTTTTTT. Translation: CASSRTGPNEKLFF.

V usage is TRBV5-8 and J usage is TRBJ2-7; TRBD1 or TRBD2 may be the D gene (5 bases each). The CDR3 consists of 16 residues. Trimming removed 0 bases at V and 5 bases at J, with 18 bases between. Germline V gene data show CDR1 as SGHTS and CDR2 as YDEGEE. CDR3 sequence reads: CASSLDGTRGRHEQYF. Written as DNA, the CDR3 is TGTGCCAGCAGCTTGGATGGGACCCGGGGCAGGCACGAGCAGTACTTC.

The chain uses TRBV4-1 and TRBJ2-1, with D unresolved. Trimming removed 2 bases at V and 4 bases at J, with 6 bases between. This CDR3 comprises 13 residues. The V gene's germline CDR1 is MGHRA and CDR2 YSYEKL. DNA for the CDR3: TGCGCCAGCAGCCAAATTCAGTACAATGAGCAGTTCTTC. This encodes CASSQIQYNEQFF.

The J gene is TRBJ1-2, the V gene TRBV20-1, with a weak D call TRBD1 (5 bases). Germline V CDR1 and CDR2: DFQATT, SNEGSKA (reference sequence). Trimming left V 0 bases short and J 7 bases short, with 15 bases between. CDR3 length: 14 residues. CDR3 bases: TGCAGTGCTAGAGAGGTTATGGGGGTGGGTGGCTACACCTTC. Translated, it gives CSAREVMGVGGYTF.

This clonotype was counted only a few times. This chain links TRBV10-3 with TRBJ1-5; TRBD1 matches 8 bases. CDR3 length: 15 amino acids. J lost 3 bases, V lost 2 bases, and 3 bases had no gene match. Germline V gives CDR1 ENHRY, CDR2 SYGVKD. DNA for the CDR3: TGTGCCATCAGTGAGGGACAGGGTTACAATCAGCCCCAGCATTTT. Amino acid sequence: CAISEGQGYNQPQHF.

This clonotype was found a few times. V usage is TRBV20-1 and J usage is TRBJ2-3; either TRBD1 or TRBD2 may supply D (5 bases each). CDR3 length: 15 residues. V lost 2 bases to trimming and J lost 0 bases, with 12 bases between them. The V gene's germline CDR1 is DFQATT and CDR2 SNEGSKA (reference sequence). CDR3 protein: CSARRGVPSTDTQYF. The CDR3 DNA follows: TGCAGTGCTAGAAGGGGAGTCCCTAGCACAGATACGCAGTATTTT.

This clonotype was found a few times. J is TRBJ1-2 and V is TRBV24-1, with TRBD1 as a possible D gene (6 bases). Germline CDR1 KGHDR, CDR2 SFDVKD. The CDR3 loop spans 14 amino acids. Trimming stripped 3 bases from V and 4 bases from J, with 11 bases between. The CDR3 region has the DNA TGTGCCACCAGTGATGTGGACAGACTCTATGGCTACACCTTC. Translation: CATSDVDRLYGYTF.

This clonotype was detected a few times. The V call is TRBV20-1, the J call TRBJ1-5; 7 bases align to TRBD1. Germline V gene sequence: CDR1 DFQATT, CDR2 SNEGSKA (reference sequence). This CDR3 has 15 amino acids. V dropped 4 bases and J dropped 2; count of bases not matched to a gene: 8. CDR3 coding DNA: TGCAGTGCTAACAGACAGGGCAGCGGCAATCAGCCCCAGCATTTT. Translation: CSANRQGSGNQPQHF.